This TCR beta chain was documented in a study of T cell responses to AZD1222 COVID-19 vaccine. The junction had 8 bases not matched to a gene; V was cut back by 4 bases and J by 2 bases. Germline assignment: CDR1 SGHAT and CDR2 FQNNGV. The length of the CDR3 is 15 residues. Recipients boosted at about 4 weeks or about 12 weeks are pooled. Study-level points and caveats: Per reports, nearly half of all spike-specific TCRs target regions that are unmutated in variants.

Sequencing used immunoSEQ multiplex PCR; TCRdb keeps in-frame clones, though not all of them. This table has 90,000 to 150,000 clones, about 89% appearing once. In this sample, this clone turned up once. Its specificity is not known. This chain links TRBV11-2 with TRBJ2-7, with 7 bases fitting TRBD1. The source material was peripheral blood, sampled 28 days after the second AZD1222 dose. The origin of this receptor is an adult who received the AZD1222 COVID-19 vaccine. In DNA form, the CDR3 reads TGTGCCAGCAGCTCCCCGGGACAGTTACCCTACGAGCAGTACTTC. Its translation is CASSSPGQLPYEQYF.